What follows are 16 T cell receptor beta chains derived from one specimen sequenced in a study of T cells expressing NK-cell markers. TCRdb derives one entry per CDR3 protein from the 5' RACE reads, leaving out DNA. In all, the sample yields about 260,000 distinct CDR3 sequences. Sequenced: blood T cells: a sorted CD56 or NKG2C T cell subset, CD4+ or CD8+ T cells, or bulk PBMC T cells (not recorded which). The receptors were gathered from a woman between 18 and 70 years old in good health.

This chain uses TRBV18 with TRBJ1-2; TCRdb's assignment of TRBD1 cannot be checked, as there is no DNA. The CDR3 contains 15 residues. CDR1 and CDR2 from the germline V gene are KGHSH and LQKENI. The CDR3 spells CASSKAGQGDYGYTF.

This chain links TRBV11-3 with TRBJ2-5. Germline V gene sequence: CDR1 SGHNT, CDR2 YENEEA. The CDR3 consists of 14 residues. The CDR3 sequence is CASSLDSSWETQYF.

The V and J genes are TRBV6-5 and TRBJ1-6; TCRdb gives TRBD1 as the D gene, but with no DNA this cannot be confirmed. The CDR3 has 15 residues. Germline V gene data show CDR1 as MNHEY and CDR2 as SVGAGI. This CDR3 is CASSLPGQYNSPLHF.

The CDR3 protein is CSARTGTSGRENEQFF. This chain uses TRBV20-1 with TRBJ2-1; the D call of TRBD2 rests on TCRdb alone, since no DNA is present to check it. In germline, CDR1 is DFQATT, CDR2 SNEGSKA (reference sequence). The CDR3 is 16 residues long.

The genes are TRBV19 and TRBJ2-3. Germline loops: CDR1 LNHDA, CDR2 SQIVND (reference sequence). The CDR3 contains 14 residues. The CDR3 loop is CASSIKPSTDTQYF.

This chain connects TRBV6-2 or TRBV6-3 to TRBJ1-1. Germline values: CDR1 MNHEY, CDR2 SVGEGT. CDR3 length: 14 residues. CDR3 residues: CASSPPPTSTEAFF.

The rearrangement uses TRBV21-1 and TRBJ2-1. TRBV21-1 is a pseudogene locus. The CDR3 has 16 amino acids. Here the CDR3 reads CASRNSPQAPCDEQFF.

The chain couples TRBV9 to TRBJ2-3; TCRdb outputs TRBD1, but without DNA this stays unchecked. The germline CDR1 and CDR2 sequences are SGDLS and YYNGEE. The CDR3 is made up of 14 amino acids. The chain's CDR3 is CASSAIQGTGTQYF.

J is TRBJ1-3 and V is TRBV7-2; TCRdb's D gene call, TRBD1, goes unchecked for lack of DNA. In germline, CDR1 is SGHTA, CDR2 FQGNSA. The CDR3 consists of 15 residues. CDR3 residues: CASSRTGGGGNTIYF.

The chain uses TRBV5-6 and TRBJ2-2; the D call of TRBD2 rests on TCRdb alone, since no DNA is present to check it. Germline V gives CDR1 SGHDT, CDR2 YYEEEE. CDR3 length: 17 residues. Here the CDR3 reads CASSLDASRMNTGELFF.

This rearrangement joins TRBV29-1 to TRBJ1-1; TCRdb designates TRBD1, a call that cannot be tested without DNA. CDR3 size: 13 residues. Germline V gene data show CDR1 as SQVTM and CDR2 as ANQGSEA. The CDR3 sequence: CSVPPGPNTEAFF.

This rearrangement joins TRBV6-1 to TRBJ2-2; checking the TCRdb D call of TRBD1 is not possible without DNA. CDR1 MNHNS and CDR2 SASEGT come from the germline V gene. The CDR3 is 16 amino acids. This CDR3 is CASINMGFGDTGELFF.

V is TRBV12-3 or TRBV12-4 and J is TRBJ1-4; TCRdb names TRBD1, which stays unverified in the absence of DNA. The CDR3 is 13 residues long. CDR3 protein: CASRRDSYEKLFF.

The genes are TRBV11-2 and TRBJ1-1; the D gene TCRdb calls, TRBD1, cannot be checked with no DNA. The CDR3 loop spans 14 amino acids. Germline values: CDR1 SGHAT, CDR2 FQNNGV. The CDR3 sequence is CASSTDRQNTEAFF.

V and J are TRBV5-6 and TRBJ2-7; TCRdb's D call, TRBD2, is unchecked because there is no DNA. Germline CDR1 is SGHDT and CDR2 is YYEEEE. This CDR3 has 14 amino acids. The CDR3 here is CASSLGLETYEQYF.

CDR3 residues: CASSLSIAGDNEQFF. This chain links TRBV27 with TRBJ2-1. CDR1 MNHEY and CDR2 SMNVEV come from the germline V gene (reference sequence). The length of the CDR3 is 15 residues.